This record looks at one T cell receptor (beta chain) sequence and its context. The CDR3 extends over 14 amino acids. Germline V lookup: CDR1 PRHDT, CDR2 FYEKMQ (reference sequence). With 6 bases clipped from V and 4 bases from J, the junction kept 7 bases outside the gene matches. The entry originates in a study of blood T cell repertoires in COVID-19. Produced via immunoSEQ multiplex PCR; TCRdb's table is partial and in-frame only. The sample carries approximately 250,000 clones, around 83% recorded once. Sequenced input: peripheral blood. The origin of this receptor is a middle-aged man with acute or convalescent COVID-19. The chain recombines TRBV13 with TRBJ1-2, with 8 bases aligning to TRBD1. CDR3 sequence (DNA): TGTGCCAGCAGTTCGGGACAGGATGTCTATGGCTACACCTTC. Its protein is CASSSGQDVYGYTF.